A single sample gave rise to the 20 T cell receptor beta chains below, sequenced in a study of cytomegalovirus exposure and HLA in healthy donors. PCR amplification relied on 60 Vbeta primers (plus 13 Jbeta primers). TCRdb's copy holds only in-frame clones and misses some; the assay was immunoSEQ multiplex PCR. Of 100,000 to 150,000 clones detected, 80% to 85% appear once; the ten largest clones hold approximately 1.2%. Sequencing was performed on PBMCs. The origin of the receptors is a boy aged 5-17 years in good health and CMV-seronegative.

J is TRBJ2-1 and V is TRBV7-9; 14 bases map to TRBD2. CDR3 length: 16 residues. The ends lost 5 bases at V and 10 bases at J; junction bases unmatched: 10. Per the germline V gene, CDR1 is SEHNR and CDR2 is FQNEAQ (reference sequence). The CDR3 spells CASSPAGTSGSGEQFF. CDR3 bases: TGTGCCAGCAGCCCCGCCGGGACTAGCGGGAGTGGAGAGCAGTTCTTC.

This chain connects TRBV7-6 to TRBJ2-7; TRBD1 aligns across 9 bases. Per germline, CDR1 SGHVS and CDR2 FNYEAQ. CDR3 length: 14 residues. J was trimmed by 3 bases and V by 4 bases; bases with no gene match: 4. CDR3 in DNA: TGTGCCAGCAGCTCCGGGGGACAGGGCTACGAGCAGTACTTC. This sequence encodes CASSSGGQGYEQYF.

The chain has TRBV4-1 and TRBJ2-7; D is uncertain. Trimming took off 0 bases at V and 2 bases at J, with 14 bases between the two ends. The CDR3 has 16 residues. The germline V gene encodes CDR1 MGHRA and CDR2 YSYEKL. The CDR3 DNA follows: TGCGCCAGCAGCCAAGATCCAACTACCCCCGCCTACGAGCAGTACTTC. Translated, it gives CASSQDPTTPAYEQYF.

This clone was detected once. The rearrangement uses TRBV5-4 and TRBJ1-2, with a tentative D call TRBD1 (6 bases). V was pared by 1 base and J by 7 bases, with 20 bases between. In germline, CDR1 is SGHNT, CDR2 YYREEE (reference sequence). The CDR3 spans 16 residues. CDR3 nucleotide sequence: TGTGCCAGCAGCTTGAGGGGGTTTAACACGGCCCCTGGCTACACCTTC. This encodes CASSLRGFNTAPGYTF.

The V and J genes are TRBV2 and TRBJ2-7, with 8 nucleotides matching TRBD1. J gave up 3 bases and V 6 bases, and 10 bases lay outside the gene matches. The germline gives CDR1 SNHLY, CDR2 FYNNEI. CDR3 length: 15 amino acids. The CDR3 protein is CASRETGDSYYEQYF. The CDR3 region has the DNA TGTGCCAGCAGGGAGACAGGGGATTCGTACTACGAGCAGTACTTC. Variable domain in full (rest from reference TRBV2 and TRBJ2-7): EPEVTQTPSHQVTQMGQEVILRCVPISNHLYFYWYRQILGQKVEFLVSFYNNEISEKSEIFDDQFSVERPDGSNFTLKIRSTKLEDSAMYFCASRETGDSYYEQYFGPGTRLTVT.

The chain recombines TRBV5-6 with TRBJ1-1, with TRBD1 matching over 8 bases. V shed 5 bases and J 6 bases; nucleotides not matched to a gene: 12. CDR1 is SGHDT, CDR2 YYEEEE, per germline. There are 15 residues in the CDR3. DNA for the CDR3: TGTGCCAGCAGTCTTTTGGGGACAGGAACTTCTGAAGCTTTCTTT. Translating it yields CASSLLGTGTSEAFF.

This clone was seen once. The chain employs TRBV5-1 and TRBJ2-7; D might be TRBD1 (5 bases). Trimming took 3 bases from V and 2 from J, leaving 18 bases between them. The V gene's germline CDR1 is SGHRS and CDR2 YFSETQ. The CDR3 has 16 amino acids. The chain's CDR3 is CASSSRPSTVTYEQYF. DNA for the CDR3: TGCGCCAGCAGCTCCAGACCTTCGACAGTGACCTACGAGCAGTACTTC.

V usage is TRBV11-3 and J usage is TRBJ2-7; TRBD1 aligns across 9 bases. Trimming took 6 bases from V and 4 from J; bases not matched to a gene: 10. The CDR3 consists of 15 residues. Germline loops: CDR1 SGHNT, CDR2 YENEEA. The CDR3 loop reads CASRPADRGQYEQYF. The CDR3 DNA reads TGTGCCAGCAGGCCAGCGGACAGGGGCCAATACGAGCAGTACTTC.

This clone was seen once. The gene calls are TRBV7-6 and TRBJ2-7; TRBD1 agrees at 7 bases. The length of the CDR3 is 15 residues. V shed 4 bases, J shed 2 bases, and the junction held 8 bases outside the gene matches. CDR1 and CDR2 (germline): SGHVS, FNYEAQ. CDR3 sequence reads: CASSSQPGQAYEQYF. In nucleotides, the CDR3 is TGTGCCAGCAGCTCCCAGCCTGGACAGGCCTACGAGCAGTACTTC.

The chain links TRBV6-1 to TRBJ1-1; 7 bases agree with TRBD1. Germline loops: CDR1 MNHNS, CDR2 SASEGT. Trimming at V came to 4 bases and at J to 7 bases, leaving 12 bases not matched to a gene. The CDR3 length is 15 residues. CDR3 sequence: CASSVGTAGAVEAFF. CDR3 sequence (DNA): TGTGCCAGCAGTGTGGGGACAGCCGGGGCGGTTGAAGCTTTCTTT.

This clone was observed once. The chain employs TRBV19 and TRBJ2-6; tentatively, D is TRBD1 (5 bases). The V and J ends lost 6 bases and 0 bases respectively, with 9 bases between them. CDR1 is LNHDA, CDR2 SQIVND, per germline (reference sequence). This CDR3 has 15 residues. The CDR3 bases are TGTGCCAGTAGGCGACAGCTCTCTGGGGCCAACGTCCTGACTTTC. It translates to CASRRQLSGANVLTF.

The rearrangement links TRBV27 to TRBJ1-1, with TRBD1 as a possible D gene (6 bases). The V end was cut by 3 bases, the J end by 3 bases, with 8 bases between. There are 13 residues in the CDR3. In germline, CDR1 is MNHEY, CDR2 SMNVEV (reference sequence). The CDR3 is CASSFGGHTEAFF. In DNA form, the CDR3 reads TGTGCCAGCAGTTTCGGGGGGCACACTGAAGCTTTCTTT.

The chain carries TRBV29-1 and TRBJ2-3; 14 nucleotides align to TRBD2. Germline V gives CDR1 SQVTM, CDR2 ANQGSEA. The CDR3 totals 13 residues. The ends lost 7 bases at V and 5 bases at J; junction bases unmatched: 2. This CDR3 reads CSAGTSGRDTQYF. The DNA of the CDR3 is TGCAGCGCCGGGACTAGCGGGAGAGATACGCAGTATTTT.

The CDR3 sequence is CASSSERLAGGGEQYF. The CDR3 coding sequence is TGTGCCAGCAGCTCGGAGCGACTAGCGGGAGGCGGCGAGCAGTACTTC. The chain is built from TRBV7-6 and TRBJ2-7; 13 nucleotides agree with TRBD2. J lost 6 bases, V lost 4 bases, and 9 bases had no gene match. CDR1 and CDR2 from the germline V gene are SGHVS and FNYEAQ. This CDR3 contains 16 residues.

The CDR3 bases are TGCGCCAGCAGCTCCGACAGGGCACCTGGCTACACCTTC. Its translation: CASSSDRAPGYTF. The gene calls are TRBV5-1 and TRBJ1-2; 7 bases agree with TRBD1. With V trimmed by 3 bases and J by 7 bases, 6 bases remained unmatched. This CDR3 is 13 amino acids long. Germline loops: CDR1 SGHRS, CDR2 YFSETQ.

The chain combines TRBV5-8 with TRBJ2-7; tentative D call: TRBD1 (6 bases). The V and J ends lost 4 bases and 4 bases respectively, with 15 bases between them. The CDR3 runs to 14 residues. Per germline, CDR1 SGHTS and CDR2 YDEGEE. The CDR3 coding sequence is TGTGCCAGCAGCCGACACAGGGATCCGTACGAGCAGTACTTC. Its protein product is CASSRHRDPYEQYF.

This chain links TRBV11-2 with TRBJ1-1; no clear D gene. V was shortened by 5 bases and J by 0 bases, with 7 bases between the two germline ends. CDR3 length: 13 amino acids. Germline CDR1 SGHAT, CDR2 FQNNGV. DNA of the CDR3: TGTGCCAGCAGCCCGGAGGTGAACACTGAAGCTTTCTTT. Amino acids: CASSPEVNTEAFF.

The chain is built from TRBV5-1 and TRBJ2-2; D gene unclear. CDR1 SGHRS and CDR2 YFSETQ come from the germline V gene. V was shortened by 0 bases and J by 0 bases, with 6 bases between the two germline ends. The CDR3 is made up of 15 amino acids. CDR3 in amino acids: CASSLDEANTGELFF. The CDR3 coding sequence is TGCGCCAGCAGCTTGGACGAGGCGAACACCGGGGAGCTGTTTTTT. Drawing the rest from reference TRBV5-1 and TRBJ2-2, the complete variable domain is KAGVTQTPRYLIKTRGQQVTLSCSPISGHRSVSWYQQTPGQGLQFLFEYFSETQRNKGNFPGRFSGRQFSNSRSEMNVSTLELGDSALYLCASSLDEANTGELFFGEGSRLTVL.

The chain joins TRBV25-1 to TRBJ1-1, with 7 nucleotides matching TRBD1. Germline V gene data show CDR1 as MGHDK and CDR2 as SYGVNS. CDR3 length: 16 amino acids. The ends lost 1 base at V and 5 bases at J; junction bases unmatched: 10. The CDR3, as DNA: TGTGCCAGCAGTGAATTTTCCGGAGGGGGCGAAACTGAAGCTTTCTTT. Translated: CASSEFSGGGETEAFF.

V and J are TRBV7-9 and TRBJ1-3; TRBD1 might be the D (5 bases). The V gene lost 6 bases and the J gene lost 6 bases, with 21 bases spanning the gap. Looked up from germline, CDR1 is SEHNR and CDR2 is FQNEAQ (reference sequence). This CDR3 comprises 16 residues. This CDR3 is CASSLTEVPFPNTIYF. CDR3 nucleotide sequence: TGTGCCAGCAGTCTGACAGAGGTTCCTTTTCCAAACACCATATATTTT.